A selection of T cell receptor beta chains follows, all from one sample in a study of OX40 agonist ivuxolimab in advanced cancers. The data were produced by immunoSEQ multiplex PCR, yet TCRdb's version contains in-frame clones alone and is incomplete. The sample lists roughly 97,000 clones, roughly nine tenths occurring once. The material sequenced was CD4+ or CD8+ T cells sorted from blood, taken in a trial of the OX40 agonist ivuxolimab. The receptors shown here come from an adult with an advanced solid tumor such as melanoma, head and neck, liver or kidney cancer. The CDR3 runs from the conserved cysteine through the conserved F or W. The D gene is left open where the match is weak. Expanded clones get a size class; other rows say once, few or many, or leave the size out.

CDR3 protein: CASSLLGGGNTEAFF; CDR3 DNA: TGTGCCAGCAGTTTATTGGGAGGAGGGAACACTGAAGCTTTCTTT; clone size: .; J gene: TRBJ1-1; V gene: TRBV27; D gene: .
CDR3 protein: CASSIGTTKGEKLFF; CDR3 DNA: TGTGCCAGTAGTATAGGGACAACAAAGGGAGAAAAACTGTTTTTT; clone size: .; J gene: TRBJ1-4; V gene: TRBV19; D gene: .
CDR3 protein: CASSEPGLSYGYTF; CDR3 DNA: TGTGCCAGCAGTGAACCAGGGTTGAGCTATGGCTACACCTTC; clone size: medium-sized; J gene: TRBJ1-2; V gene: TRBV6-1; D gene: .
CDR3 protein: CASSVAGTPGASGNTIYF; CDR3 DNA: TGTGCCAGCAGCGTAGCTGGCACTCCAGGGGCATCTGGAAACACCATATATTTT; clone size: .; J gene: TRBJ1-3; V gene: TRBV9; D gene: .
CDR3 protein: CASSPEYGLAGDPEQYF; CDR3 DNA: TGTGCCAGCAGCCCCGAGTACGGACTAGCGGGAGATCCCGAGCAGTACTTC; clone size: .; J gene: TRBJ2-7; V gene: TRBV5-4; D gene: TRBD2
CDR3 protein: CASSLSYVTEAFF; CDR3 DNA: TGTGCCAGCAGCTTGTCCTATGTCACTGAAGCTTTCTTT; clone size: .; J gene: TRBJ1-1; V gene: TRBV5-5; D gene: .
CDR3 protein: CASSRHRNTEAFF; CDR3 DNA: TGTGCCAGCAGCAGACATAGAAACACTGAAGCTTTCTTT; clone size: once; J gene: TRBJ1-1; V gene: TRBV7-2; D gene: .
CDR3 protein: CASSDPDRRSYNSPLHF; CDR3 DNA: TGCGCCAGCAGCGACCCAGACAGGCGCTCCTATAATTCACCCCTCCACTTT; clone size: .; J gene: TRBJ1-6; V gene: TRBV5-1; D gene: .
CDR3 protein: CASSSQEHGANEQYF; CDR3 DNA: TGCGCCAGCAGCTCACAGGAACACGGGGCGAACGAGCAGTACTTC; clone size: .; J gene: TRBJ2-7; V gene: TRBV4-1; D gene: .
CDR3 protein: CASKSQGATTLNTEAFF; CDR3 DNA: TGCGCCAGCAAATCGCAGGGGGCTACAACTCTGAACACTGAAGCTTTCTTT; clone size: .; J gene: TRBJ1-1; V gene: TRBV5-1; D gene: TRBD1
CDR3 protein: CASSLFPGTSSGKLFF; CDR3 DNA: TGTGCCAGCAGTTTATTTCCGGGGACTTCATCCGGAAAACTGTTTTTT; clone size: .; J gene: TRBJ1-4; V gene: TRBV27; D gene: .
CDR3 protein: CASTIGGTSRTGELFF; CDR3 DNA: TGTGCCAGTACAATCGGCGGGACTAGTCGGACCGGGGAGCTGTTTTTT; clone size: once; J gene: TRBJ2-2; V gene: TRBV19; D gene: TRBD2
CDR3 protein: CASSLVASGQETQYF; CDR3 DNA: TGTGCCAGCAGCTTAGTTGCTAGCGGCCAAGAGACCCAGTACTTC; clone size: .; J gene: TRBJ2-5; V gene: TRBV7-6; D gene: TRBD2
CDR3 protein: CASSPSDRGRFQPQHF; CDR3 DNA: TGTGCCAGTAGCCCCTCTGACAGGGGGCGCTTTCAGCCCCAGCATTTT; clone size: .; J gene: TRBJ1-5; V gene: TRBV19; D gene: TRBD1
CDR3 protein: CASSLDVNSPLHF; CDR3 DNA: TGTGCCAGCAGCTTGGACGTGAATTCACCCCTCCACTTT; clone size: .; J gene: TRBJ1-6; V gene: TRBV5-5; D gene: .
CDR3 protein: CASSLAFVATNEKLFF; CDR3 DNA: TGTGCCAGCAGCTTAGCCTTCGTAGCAACTAATGAAAAACTGTTTTTT; clone size: once; J gene: TRBJ1-4; V gene: TRBV7-9; D gene: .
CDR3 protein: CASSFGTDYGYTF; CDR3 DNA: TGTGCCAGCAGTTTCGGGACGGACTATGGCTACACCTTC; clone size: .; J gene: TRBJ1-2; V gene: TRBV5-6; D gene: .
CDR3 protein: CASSWRGNDSPLHF; CDR3 DNA: TGCGCCAGCAGCTGGAGAGGGAACGATTCACCCCTCCACTTT; clone size: few; J gene: TRBJ1-6; V gene: TRBV5-1; D gene: .
CDR3 protein: CASSFREKGWSNTEAFF; CDR3 DNA: TGTGCCAGCAGCTTTAGAGAGAAGGGATGGTCGAACACTGAAGCTTTCTTT; clone size: .; J gene: TRBJ1-1; V gene: TRBV7-2; D gene: .
CDR3 protein: CATSRDEGNYEQYF; CDR3 DNA: TGTGCCACCAGCAGAGATGAAGGGAACTACGAGCAGTACTTC; clone size: many; J gene: TRBJ2-7; V gene: TRBV15; D gene: .